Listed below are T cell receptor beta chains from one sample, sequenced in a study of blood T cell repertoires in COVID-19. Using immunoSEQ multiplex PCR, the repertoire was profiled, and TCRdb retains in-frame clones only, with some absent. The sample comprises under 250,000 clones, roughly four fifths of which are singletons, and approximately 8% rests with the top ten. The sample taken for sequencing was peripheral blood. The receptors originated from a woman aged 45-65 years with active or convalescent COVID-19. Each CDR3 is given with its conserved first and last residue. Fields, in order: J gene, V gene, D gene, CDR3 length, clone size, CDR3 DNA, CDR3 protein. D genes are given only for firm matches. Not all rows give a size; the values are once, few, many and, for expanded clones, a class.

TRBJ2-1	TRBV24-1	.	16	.	TGTGCCACCAGTGATCAAAAAACGGGATCCAACAATGAGCAGTTCTTC	CATSDQKTGSNNEQFF
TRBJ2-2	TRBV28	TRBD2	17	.	TGTGCCAGCAGTTTATTATCAGCGGGGAAGGTAACCGGGGAGCTGTTTTTT	CASSLLSAGKVTGELFF
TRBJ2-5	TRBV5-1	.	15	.	TGCGCCAGCAGCTTGGAGGGCAGGGTGGGTGAGACCCAGTACTTC	CASSLEGRVGETQYF
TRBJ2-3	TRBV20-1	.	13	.	TGCAGTGCTAGTACCGGGGGTCAGGATACGCAGTATTTT	CSASTGGQDTQYF
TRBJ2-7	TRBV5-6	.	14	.	TGTGCCAGCAGCTGGGGCCAGGGAAGAGGCGAGCAGTACTTC	CASSWGQGRGEQYF
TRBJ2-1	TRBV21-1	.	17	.	TGTGCCAGCAGCAAAGCTGAGCGGGAGTCTGCCTACAATGAGCAGTTCTTC	CASSKAERESAYNEQFF
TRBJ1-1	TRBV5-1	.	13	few	TGCGCCAGCAGCTTGGACCGGTACACTGAAGCTTTCTTT	CASSLDRYTEAFF
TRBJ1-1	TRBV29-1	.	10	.	TGCAGCGGACGAGGGACTGAAGCTTTCTTT	CSGRGTEAFF
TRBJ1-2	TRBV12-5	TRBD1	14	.	TGTGCTAGTGGTCCGGACAGGGGTAACTATGGCTACACCTTC	CASGPDRGNYGYTF
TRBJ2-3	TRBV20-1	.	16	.	TGCAGTGCTAGTGTAGGAGTCCCTTCTAACACAGATACGCAGTATTTT	CSASVGVPSNTDTQYF
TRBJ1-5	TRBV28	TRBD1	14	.	TGTGCCAGCAGTCCGACAGGGGGTGGTCAGCCCCAGCATTTT	CASSPTGGGQPQHF
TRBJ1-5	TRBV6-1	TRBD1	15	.	TGTGCCAGCAGTGAGCTCGACAGGGGCCGTCAGCCCCAGCATTTT	CASSELDRGRQPQHF
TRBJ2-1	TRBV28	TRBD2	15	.	TGTGCCAGCAGTTTAACGGGAGGGAGTTACAATGAGCAGTTCTTC	CASSLTGGSYNEQFF
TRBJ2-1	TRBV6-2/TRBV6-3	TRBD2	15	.	TGTGCCAGCAGTTTACTAGCGGGGGCTTCCAATGAGCAGTTCTTC	CASSLLAGASNEQFF
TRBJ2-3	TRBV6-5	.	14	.	TGTGCCAGCAGGGACTATCCAAACACAGATACGCAGTATTTT	CASRDYPNTDTQYF
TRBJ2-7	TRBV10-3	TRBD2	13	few	TGTGCCTCAACCGGGACTAGCGGCTACGAGCAGTACTTC	CASTGTSGYEQYF
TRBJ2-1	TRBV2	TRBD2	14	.	TGTGCCAGCATAGAAAGCGGGAGATCCAATGAGCAGTTCTTC	CASIESGRSNEQFF
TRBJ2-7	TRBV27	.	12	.	TGTGCCAGCAGTTTCTACGGTTACGAGCAGTACTTC	CASSFYGYEQYF
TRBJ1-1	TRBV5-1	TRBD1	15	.	TGCGCCAGCAGCCTTGCGACAGGGGGTTCCACTGAAGCTTTCTTT	CASSLATGGSTEAFF
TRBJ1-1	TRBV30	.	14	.	TGTGCCTGGAGTAGAAATAGCTTGAACACTGAAGCTTTCTTT	CAWSRNSLNTEAFF
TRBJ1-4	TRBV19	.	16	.	TGTGCCAGTAGTATAAATGGGCCCGTTGCTAATGAAAAACTGTTTTTT	CASSINGPVANEKLFF
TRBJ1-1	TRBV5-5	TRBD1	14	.	TGTGCCAGCAGCTGGGGGACAGGGGTTAGTGAAGCTTTCTTT	CASSWGTGVSEAFF
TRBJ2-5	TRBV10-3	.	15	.	TGTGCCATCAGTGACCCGCAAGACAACCAAGAGACCCAGTACTTC	CAISDPQDNQETQYF
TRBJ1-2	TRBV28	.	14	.	TGTGCCAGCAGGACAGGTCGATCGGGCTATGGCTACACCTTC	CASRTGRSGYGYTF
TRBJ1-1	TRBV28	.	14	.	TGTGCCAGCAGTTTGTGGGGGCAGGATAAGGGGGCTTTCTTT	CASSLWGQDKGAFF
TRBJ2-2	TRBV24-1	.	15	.	TGTGCCACCAGTGATAGCAGGGGATACACCGGGGAGCTGTTTTTT	CATSDSRGYTGELFF
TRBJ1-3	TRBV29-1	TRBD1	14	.	TGCAGCGTTGCCCCACAGGGGGCTGGAAACACCATATATTTT	CSVAPQGAGNTIYF
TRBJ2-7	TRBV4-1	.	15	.	TGCGCCAGCAGCCATCTAGGACGGGCTAGCGACGAGCAGTACTTC	CASSHLGRASDEQYF
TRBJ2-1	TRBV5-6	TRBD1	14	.	TGTGCCAGCAGCTTGGGGACAGGCCTCTTCGAGCAGTTCTTC	CASSLGTGLFEQFF
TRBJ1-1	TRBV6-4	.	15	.	TGTGCCAGCAGTGACTCGCCAGGCCCCTCCGCTGAAGCTTTCTTT	CASSDSPGPSAEAFF
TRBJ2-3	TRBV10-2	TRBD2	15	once	TGCGCCAGCGGTCAGACTAGCGGGAGTGCAGATACGCAGTATTTT	CASGQTSGSADTQYF
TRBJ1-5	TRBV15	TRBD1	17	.	TGTGCCACCAGCAGAGACCCGAGGACAGGGGGCAATCAGCCCCAGCATTTT	CATSRDPRTGGNQPQHF
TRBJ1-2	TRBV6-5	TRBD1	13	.	TGTGCCAGCGAAAACAGGGGATTCTATGGCTACACCTTC	CASENRGFYGYTF
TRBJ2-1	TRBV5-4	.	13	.	TGTGCCAGCCGCAACCGACAGACCAATGAGCAGTTCTTC	CASRNRQTNEQFF
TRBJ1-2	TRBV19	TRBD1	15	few	TGTGCCAGTAGTATCGGGACAGAGAGAAACTATGGCTACACCTTC	CASSIGTERNYGYTF
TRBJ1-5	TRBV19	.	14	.	TGTGCCAGTAGTATCCCCGCAGGTCGACAGCCCCAGCATTTT	CASSIPAGRQPQHF
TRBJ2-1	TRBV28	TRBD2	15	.	TGTGCCAGCAGCTCACCTAGCGGGCCTTACAATGAGCAGTTCTTC	CASSSPSGPYNEQFF
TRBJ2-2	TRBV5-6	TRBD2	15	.	TGTGCCAGCAGCTTCCTTAGCGGGGACACCGGGGAGCTGTTTTTT	CASSFLSGDTGELFF
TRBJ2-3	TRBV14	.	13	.	TGTGCCAGCAGCCAATCAGTCCCAGATACGCAGTATTTT	CASSQSVPDTQYF
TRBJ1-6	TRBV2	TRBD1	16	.	TGTGCCAGCATCGGACAGGGGAGGACCTATAATTCACCCCTCCACTTT	CASIGQGRTYNSPLHF
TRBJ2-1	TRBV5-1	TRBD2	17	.	TGCGCCAGCTACGGAGCTAGCGGGGGGGCGTCCTACAATGAGCAGTTCTTC	CASYGASGGASYNEQFF
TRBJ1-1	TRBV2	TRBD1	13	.	TGTGCCAGCAGCCGACAGGGGCTCACTGAAGCTTTCTTT	CASSRQGLTEAFF
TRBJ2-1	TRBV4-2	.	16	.	TGTGCCAGCAGCCAAGATTCACTAGCCGTTTACAATGAGCAGTTCTTC	CASSQDSLAVYNEQFF
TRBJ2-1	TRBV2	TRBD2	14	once	TGTGCCAGCAACCGACTAGCGGGAATGGATGAGCAGTTCTTC	CASNRLAGMDEQFF
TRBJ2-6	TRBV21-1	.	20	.	TGTGCCAGCAGCAAAGGGGGCCTTGAGGAGCGTTACTCTGGGGCCAACGTCCTGACTTTC	CASSKGGLEERYSGANVLTF
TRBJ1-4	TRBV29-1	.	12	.	TGCAGCGTTCGTCCAGGGGATGAAAAACTGTTTTTT	CSVRPGDEKLFF
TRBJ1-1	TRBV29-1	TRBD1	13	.	TGCAGCGCCGAGAGGGGGCCGGGAACTGAAGCTTTCTTT	CSAERGPGTEAFF
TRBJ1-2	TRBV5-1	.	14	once	TGCGCCAGCAGCTTGGTGCCAGGGCCCTATGGCTACACCTTC	CASSLVPGPYGYTF
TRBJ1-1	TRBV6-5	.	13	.	TGTGCCAGCTGCCGGGATGGGAACACTGAAGCTTTCTTT	CASCRDGNTEAFF
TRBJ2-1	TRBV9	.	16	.	TGTGCCAGCTCCGGAGGGGGCGGTAGCTCCTACAATGAGCAGTTCTTC	CASSGGGGSSYNEQFF
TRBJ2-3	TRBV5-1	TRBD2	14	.	TGCGCCAGCACCTGGGGGGAGGGAACAGATACGCAGTATTTT	CASTWGEGTDTQYF
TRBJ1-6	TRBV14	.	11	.	TGTGCCAGCAGCCAAGGATCGGCCCTCCACTTT	CASSQGSALHF
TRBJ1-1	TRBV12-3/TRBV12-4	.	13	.	TGTGCCAGCATGGGGGGGGCGAACACTGAAGCTTTCTTT	CASMGGANTEAFF
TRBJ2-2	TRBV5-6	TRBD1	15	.	TGTGCCAGCAGCTTTAGGACAGGGGGTACCGGGGAGCTGTTTTTT	CASSFRTGGTGELFF
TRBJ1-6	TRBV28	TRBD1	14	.	TGTGCCAGCAGGGGGGGACAGGAAGCATCACCCCTCCACTTT	CASRGGQEASPLHF
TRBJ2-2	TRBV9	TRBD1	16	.	TGTGCCAGCAGCCCCAGAACAGGGGCGAACACCGGGGAGCTGTTTTTT	CASSPRTGANTGELFF
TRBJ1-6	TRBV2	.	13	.	TGTGCCAGCACCACCACCAGGGGTTCACCCCTCCACTTT	CASTTTRGSPLHF
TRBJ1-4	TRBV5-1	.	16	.	TGCGCCAGCAGCTCCGGACAATGGGCTACTAATGAAAAACTGTTTTTT	CASSSGQWATNEKLFF
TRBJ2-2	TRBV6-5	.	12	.	TGTGCCAACAGTCGAGATACCGGGGAGCTGTTTTTT	CANSRDTGELFF